This paragraph reports one T cell receptor beta chain. It was cDNA, reverse transcribed from extracted RNA, that served as the sequencing template. Generated by immunoSEQ multiplex PCR, the TCRdb table keeps only in-frame clones and is missing some. In the table there are about 270,000 clones, roughly 63% of which are singletons. Specified treatment: oral pan-JAK inhibitor, 5-10 mg twice daily. The germline V and J ends were trimmed by 2 bases and 2 bases, with 4 bases remaining between them. This CDR3 spans 12 amino acids. Germline V CDR1 and CDR2: SGHRS, YFSETQ. The data derive from a study of CD8+ T cells in alopecia areata. On the study more broadly: Patients in the treated group were given tofacitinib by mouth, 5 to 10 mg twice a day. Tofacitinib dosing lasted 6 to 18 months, which was then followed by 6 months off drug. The percentage of affected scalp area served as the score of severity for treated patients.

This receptor was taken from a human donor with alopecia areata. The chain recombines TRBV5-1 with TRBJ2-5; D gene uncertain. This specimen consisted of CD4+ T cells sorted from blood, obtained at roughly week 52, from a patient treated with tofacitinib. CDR3 in DNA: TGCGCCAGCAGCTTACAGCAAGAGACCCAGTACTTC. This sequence encodes CASSLQQETQYF.